Below, 4 T cell receptor beta chains from the same sample are listed, as sequenced in a study of blood T cell repertoires in COVID-19. Assay: immunoSEQ multiplex PCR; the TCRdb copy retains only in-frame clones and omits some. The sample consists of about 210,000 clones, approximately 91% of them appearing once. Sequencing was performed on peripheral blood. The receptors originated from a man between 40 and 49 years old with acute or convalescent COVID-19.

V is TRBV5-1 and J is TRBJ1-1; D is possibly TRBD1 (6 bases). This CDR3 contains 13 residues. Per the germline V gene, CDR1 is SGHRS and CDR2 is YFSETQ. As DNA, the CDR3 is TGCGCTTCCACAGGGAAAGGGAACACTGAAGCTTTCTTT. Protein sequence: CASTGKGNTEAFF.

The chain links TRBV7-6 to TRBJ2-7; a weak D match, TRBD1 (6 bases). Trimming shortened V by 1 base and J by 1 base, and 14 bases separated the two germline ends. Per germline, CDR1 SGHVS and CDR2 FNYEAQ. The CDR3 extends over 16 amino acids. CDR3 bases: TGTGCCAGCAGCTTAGAGAGGGGGATGGATTCCTACGAGCAGTACTTC. It codes for CASSLERGMDSYEQYF.

The rearrangement joins TRBV29-1 to TRBJ1-1; D is ambiguous. Germline V gene sequence: CDR1 SQVTM, CDR2 ANQGSEA. Trimming removed 4 bases from V and 3 bases from J, with 9 bases in between. This CDR3 has 12 residues. The CDR3 here is CSVVPDYTEAFF. CDR3 nucleotide sequence: TGCAGCGTTGTCCCAGACTACACTGAAGCTTTCTTT.

J is TRBJ1-2 and V is TRBV9, with D maybe TRBD1 (6 bases). The germline V and J ends were trimmed by 4 bases and 2 bases, with 9 bases remaining between them. The CDR3 has 13 residues. CDR1 is SGDLS and CDR2 is YYNGEE in the germline V gene. CDR3 residues: CASSSDRNYGYTF. The CDR3 nucleotides are TGTGCCAGCAGCTCCGACAGGAACTATGGCTACACCTTC.